This T cell receptor (beta chain) stems from a study of radiation and T cells in renal cell carcinoma. Study-wide results and caveats: In blood, top tumor clones expanded by 2 weeks, shrinking by 4.

Clones were sequenced by immunoSEQ multiplex PCR, and TCRdb holds only the in-frame ones, with some missing. The sample has 100,000 to 150,000 clones, around 82% seen once. The J segment lost 3 bases and the V segment lost 3 bases, leaving 2 bases of the junction unmatched. The CDR3 has 14 amino acids. Per the germline V gene, CDR1 is WNHNN and CDR2 is SYGVQD (reference sequence). Time point indicated: blood 2 weeks post-SBRT. This sample's treatment: 15 Gy SBRT to primary tumor, nephrectomy 4 weeks later. For this clone: What it binds is not known.

The rearrangement joins TRBV10-1 to TRBJ2-1; 7 bases match TRBD2. The TCR originated in a man aged 50-60 years with renal cell carcinoma. The sample was blood, taken from a patient whose treatment included radiotherapy and nephrectomy. DNA for the CDR3: TGCGCCAGCAGTGACCGGGGGGACTACAATGAGCAGTTCTTC. Amino acid sequence: CASSDRGDYNEQFF.